The rows below give T cell receptor beta chains drawn from one sample of a study of T cell responses to AZD1222 COVID-19 vaccine. The assay was immunoSEQ multiplex PCR, and TCRdb's table has in-frame clones only and misses some. This table holds 150,000 to 200,000 clones, approximately 95% found once. The sample was peripheral blood, taken on day 0 of AZD1222 vaccination. These TCRs come from an adult in good health. Both conserved end residues are part of each CDR3. Each record gives: clone size, J gene, D gene, V gene, CDR3 protein, CDR3 DNA. The D gene is left open where the match is weak. Clone size is given for some rows only: seen once, a few or many times, or a class if the clone is expanded.

clone_size: NA
j_call: TRBJ1-1
d_call: TRBD1
v_call: TRBV5-1
cdr3_aa: CASSLTSTGLEAFF
cdr3_nt: TGCGCCAGCAGCTTAACTTCGACAGGGTTGGAAGCTTTCTTT

clone_size: NA
j_call: TRBJ2-5
d_call: NA
v_call: TRBV5-1
cdr3_aa: CASSALNWETQYF
cdr3_nt: TGCGCCAGCAGCGCCTTAAATTGGGAGACCCAGTACTTC

clone_size: many
j_call: TRBJ2-7
d_call: NA
v_call: TRBV14
cdr3_aa: CASSPRDISYEQYF
cdr3_nt: TGTGCCAGCAGCCCCCGGGACATCTCCTACGAGCAGTACTTC

clone_size: once
j_call: TRBJ2-7
d_call: NA
v_call: TRBV11-2
cdr3_aa: CASSTVVHEQYF
cdr3_nt: TGTGCCAGCTCGACGGTGGTCCACGAGCAGTACTTC

clone_size: NA
j_call: TRBJ2-7
d_call: TRBD2
v_call: TRBV19
cdr3_aa: CASSSGTSGSLSYEQYF
cdr3_nt: TGTGCCAGTAGTTCCGGGACTAGCGGGTCCCTCTCCTACGAGCAGTACTTC

clone_size: NA
j_call: TRBJ1-2
d_call: NA
v_call: TRBV7-8
cdr3_aa: CASSPAGHGYTF
cdr3_nt: TGTGCCAGCAGCCCCGCCGGGCATGGCTACACCTTC

clone_size: NA
j_call: TRBJ2-7
d_call: TRBD1
v_call: TRBV5-4
cdr3_aa: CASSLKTGVPAYEQYF
cdr3_nt: TGTGCCAGCAGCTTAAAAACAGGGGTTCCCGCCTACGAGCAGTACTTC

clone_size: NA
j_call: TRBJ2-3
d_call: NA
v_call: TRBV19
cdr3_aa: CASSIAGVRDTQYF
cdr3_nt: TGTGCCAGTAGTATCGCAGGGGTGCGAGATACGCAGTATTTT

clone_size: NA
j_call: TRBJ1-4
d_call: NA
v_call: TRBV5-4
cdr3_aa: CASSLDSVNEKLFF
cdr3_nt: TGTGCCAGCAGCTTGGACAGCGTTAATGAAAAACTGTTTTTT

clone_size: NA
j_call: TRBJ1-2
d_call: TRBD1
v_call: TRBV5-1
cdr3_aa: CASSLQGENYGYTF
cdr3_nt: TGCGCCAGCAGCTTACAGGGGGAGAACTATGGCTACACCTTC

clone_size: NA
j_call: TRBJ1-4
d_call: NA
v_call: TRBV29-1
cdr3_aa: CSVVVGQINEKLFF
cdr3_nt: TGCAGCGTTGTGGTCGGGCAGATCAATGAAAAACTGTTTTTT

clone_size: NA
j_call: TRBJ1-1
d_call: NA
v_call: TRBV7-9
cdr3_aa: CASSPTGAGDTEAFF
cdr3_nt: TGTGCCAGCAGCCCCACGGGGGCGGGGGACACTGAAGCTTTCTTT

clone_size: NA
j_call: TRBJ2-3
d_call: NA
v_call: TRBV19
cdr3_aa: CASSMGRDNTDTQYF
cdr3_nt: TGTGCCAGTAGTATGGGACGGGATAACACAGATACGCAGTATTTT

clone_size: NA
j_call: TRBJ2-1
d_call: NA
v_call: TRBV5-8
cdr3_aa: CASSLGVRSYNEQFF
cdr3_nt: TGTGCCAGCAGCTTGGGAGTCCGCTCCTACAATGAGCAGTTCTTC

clone_size: NA
j_call: TRBJ2-1
d_call: NA
v_call: TRBV5-1
cdr3_aa: CASSLAAGTEAYNEQFF
cdr3_nt: TGCGCCAGCAGCTTGGCAGCCGGGACCGAAGCTTACAATGAGCAGTTCTTC

clone_size: NA
j_call: TRBJ2-2
d_call: TRBD2
v_call: TRBV19
cdr3_aa: CASSIDPSGRPRPAGELFF
cdr3_nt: TGTGCCAGTAGTATAGACCCCAGCGGGAGGCCAAGGCCCGCCGGGGAGCTGTTTTTT

clone_size: NA
j_call: TRBJ2-7
d_call: NA
v_call: TRBV3-1/TRBV3-2
cdr3_aa: CASSQGEWILVSYEQYF
cdr3_nt: TGTGCCAGCAGCCAAGGGGAGTGGATCCTAGTTTCCTACGAGCAGTACTTC

clone_size: NA
j_call: TRBJ2-5
d_call: NA
v_call: TRBV5-1
cdr3_aa: CASSLGAGKETQYF
cdr3_nt: TGCGCCAGCAGCTTGGGTGCGGGGAAAGAGACCCAGTACTTC

clone_size: NA
j_call: TRBJ2-1
d_call: NA
v_call: TRBV5-1
cdr3_aa: CASRYRPDSSSYNEQFF
cdr3_nt: TGCGCCAGCAGGTATAGACCGGACAGTAGCTCCTACAATGAGCAGTTCTTC

clone_size: NA
j_call: TRBJ2-4
d_call: NA
v_call: TRBV18
cdr3_aa: CASSPAAKNIQYF
cdr3_nt: TGTGCCAGCTCACCGGCGGCCAAAAACATTCAGTACTTC

clone_size: NA
j_call: TRBJ2-7
d_call: TRBD1
v_call: TRBV6-5
cdr3_aa: CASSRRQGAGYEQYF
cdr3_nt: TGTGCCAGCAGCCGGAGACAGGGGGCGGGCTACGAGCAGTACTTC

clone_size: NA
j_call: TRBJ1-2
d_call: NA
v_call: TRBV7-9
cdr3_aa: CASSLVPDWGYTF
cdr3_nt: TGTGCCAGCAGCTTAGTTCCAGACTGGGGCTACACCTTC

clone_size: NA
j_call: TRBJ1-6
d_call: NA
v_call: TRBV18
cdr3_aa: CASSPQGRRSPLHF
cdr3_nt: TGTGCCAGCTCACCACAGGGAAGAAGGTCACCCCTCCACTTT

clone_size: few
j_call: TRBJ2-2
d_call: NA
v_call: TRBV2
cdr3_aa: CASRTFGGSLYTGELFF
cdr3_nt: TGTGCCAGCAGAACATTCGGGGGCTCGCTTTACACCGGGGAGCTGTTTTTT

clone_size: NA
j_call: TRBJ1-1
d_call: NA
v_call: TRBV11-2
cdr3_aa: CASSLDSTEAFF
cdr3_nt: TGTGCCAGCAGCCTAGACAGCACTGAAGCTTTCTTT

clone_size: NA
j_call: TRBJ1-2
d_call: NA
v_call: TRBV7-9
cdr3_aa: CASTIARDGYTF
cdr3_nt: TGTGCCAGCACCATCGCCCGGGATGGCTACACCTTC

clone_size: NA
j_call: TRBJ2-2
d_call: NA
v_call: TRBV7-8
cdr3_aa: CASGQGYGELFF
cdr3_nt: TGTGCCAGCGGCCAGGGTTACGGGGAGCTGTTTTTT

clone_size: NA
j_call: TRBJ1-3
d_call: NA
v_call: TRBV9
cdr3_aa: CASRASGNTIYF
cdr3_nt: TGTGCCAGCAGAGCATCTGGAAACACCATATATTTT

clone_size: NA
j_call: TRBJ2-2
d_call: NA
v_call: TRBV29-1
cdr3_aa: CIFPGKQRDHTGELFF
cdr3_nt: TGCATCTTCCCCGGAAAGCAGAGGGATCACACCGGGGAGCTGTTTTTT

clone_size: NA
j_call: TRBJ2-1
d_call: NA
v_call: TRBV20-1
cdr3_aa: CSATNAYEQFF
cdr3_nt: TGCAGTGCAACTAATGCCTATGAGCAGTTCTTC